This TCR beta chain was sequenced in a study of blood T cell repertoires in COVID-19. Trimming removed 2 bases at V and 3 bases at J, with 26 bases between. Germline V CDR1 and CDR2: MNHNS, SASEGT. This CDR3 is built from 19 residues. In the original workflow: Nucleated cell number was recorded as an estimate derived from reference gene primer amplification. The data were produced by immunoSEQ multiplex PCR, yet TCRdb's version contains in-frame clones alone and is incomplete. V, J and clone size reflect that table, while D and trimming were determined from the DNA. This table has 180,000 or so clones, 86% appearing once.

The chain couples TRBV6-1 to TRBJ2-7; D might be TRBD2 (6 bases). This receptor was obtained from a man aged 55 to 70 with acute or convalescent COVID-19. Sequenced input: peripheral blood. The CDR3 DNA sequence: TGTGCCAGCAGTGAACCGGAACGGGGTACGGGGAGGAGATTCTACGAGCAGTACTTC. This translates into CASSEPERGTGRRFYEQYF.